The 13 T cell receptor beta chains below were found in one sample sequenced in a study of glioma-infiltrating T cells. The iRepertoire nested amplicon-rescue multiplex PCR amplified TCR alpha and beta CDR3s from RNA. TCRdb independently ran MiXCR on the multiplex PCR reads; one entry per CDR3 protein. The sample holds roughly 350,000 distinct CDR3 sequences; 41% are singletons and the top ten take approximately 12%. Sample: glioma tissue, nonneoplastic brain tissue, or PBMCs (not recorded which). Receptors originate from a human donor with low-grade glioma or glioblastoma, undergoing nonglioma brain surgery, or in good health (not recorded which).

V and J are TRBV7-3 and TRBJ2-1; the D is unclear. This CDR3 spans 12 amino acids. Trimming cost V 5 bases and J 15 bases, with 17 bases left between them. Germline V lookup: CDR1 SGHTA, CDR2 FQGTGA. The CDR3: CASSISQAPLFF. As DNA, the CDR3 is TGTGCCAGCAGCATAAGCCAAGCGCCGTTGTTCTTC.

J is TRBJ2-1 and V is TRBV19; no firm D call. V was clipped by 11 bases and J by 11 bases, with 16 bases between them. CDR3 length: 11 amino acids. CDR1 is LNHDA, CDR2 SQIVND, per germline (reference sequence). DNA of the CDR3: TGTGCCCTCCCCGACGGAAACAAGCAGTTCTTC. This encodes CALPDGNKQFF.

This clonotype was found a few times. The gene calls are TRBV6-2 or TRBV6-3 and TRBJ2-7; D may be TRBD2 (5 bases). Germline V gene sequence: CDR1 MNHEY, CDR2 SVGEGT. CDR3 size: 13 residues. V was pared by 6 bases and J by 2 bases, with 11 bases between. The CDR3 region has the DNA TGTGCCAGCAGACCCCCCGGGACCTACGAGCAGTACTTC. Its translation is CASRPPGTYEQYF.

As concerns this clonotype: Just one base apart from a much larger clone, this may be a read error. CDR3 sequence: CSARGLTWGTEAFF. The DNA of the CDR3 is TGCAGTGCCCGGGGACTAACATGGGGAACTGAAGCTTTCTTT. The J gene is TRBJ1-1, the V gene TRBV20-1; possibly TRBD1 for D (5 bases). Deletions cut 6 bases from V and 5 bases from J, with 19 bases between. The CDR3 is 14 amino acids. CDR1 is DFQATT and CDR2 is SNEGSKA in the germline V gene (reference sequence).

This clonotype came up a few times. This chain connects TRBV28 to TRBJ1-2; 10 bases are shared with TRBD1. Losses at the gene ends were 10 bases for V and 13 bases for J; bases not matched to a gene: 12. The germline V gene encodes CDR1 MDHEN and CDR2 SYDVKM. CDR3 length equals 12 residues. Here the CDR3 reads CATGGQGRLLTF. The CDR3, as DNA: TGTGCCACCGGGGGACAGGGGCGTCTGCTCACCTTC.

CDR3 bases: TGCAGTGCTAAACCGAGACTAGATGCCGGCACCGGGGAGCTGTTTTTT. Translating it yields CSAKPRLDAGTGELFF. J is TRBJ2-2 and V is TRBV20-1, with D maybe TRBD2 (6 bases). V lost 4 bases and J lost 4, with 19 bases in between. Germline lookup yields CDR1 DFQATT and CDR2 SNEGSKA (reference sequence). The CDR3 extends over 16 amino acids.

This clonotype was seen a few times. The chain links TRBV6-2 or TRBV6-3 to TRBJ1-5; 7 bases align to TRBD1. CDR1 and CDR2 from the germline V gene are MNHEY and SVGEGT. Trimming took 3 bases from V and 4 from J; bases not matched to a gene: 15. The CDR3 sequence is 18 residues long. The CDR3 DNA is TGTGCCAGCAGTTATTGGAGGGGCCAGGGGGGGTTTAATCAGCCCCAGCATTTT. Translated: CASSYWRGQGGFNQPQHF.

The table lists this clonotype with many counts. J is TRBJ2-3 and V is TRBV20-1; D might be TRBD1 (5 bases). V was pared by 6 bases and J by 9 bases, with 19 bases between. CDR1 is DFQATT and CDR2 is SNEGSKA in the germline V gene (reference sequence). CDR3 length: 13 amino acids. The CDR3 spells CSAPRSDTPTQYF. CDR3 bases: TGCAGTGCGCCGCGTTCGGACACACCAACGCAGTATTTT.

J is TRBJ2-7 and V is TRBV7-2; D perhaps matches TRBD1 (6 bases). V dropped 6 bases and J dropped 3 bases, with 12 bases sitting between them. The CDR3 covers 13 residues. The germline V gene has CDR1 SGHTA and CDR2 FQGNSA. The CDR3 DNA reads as TGTGCCAGCAGGACAGGTGGGGGCTACGAGCAGTACTTC. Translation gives CASRTGGGYEQYF.

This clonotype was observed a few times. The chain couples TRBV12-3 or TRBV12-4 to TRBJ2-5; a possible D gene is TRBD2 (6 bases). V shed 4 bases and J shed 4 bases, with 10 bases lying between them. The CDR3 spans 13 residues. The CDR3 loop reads CASSSAGTETQYF. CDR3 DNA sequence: TGTGCCAGCAGTTCTGCGGGGACAGAGACCCAGTACTTC.

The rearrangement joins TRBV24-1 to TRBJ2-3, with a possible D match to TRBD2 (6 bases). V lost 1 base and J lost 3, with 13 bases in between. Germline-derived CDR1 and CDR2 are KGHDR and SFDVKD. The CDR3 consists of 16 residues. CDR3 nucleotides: TGTGCCACCAGTGATTTAGAGGGAGGTCGGACAGATACGCAGTATTTT. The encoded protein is CATSDLEGGRTDTQYF.

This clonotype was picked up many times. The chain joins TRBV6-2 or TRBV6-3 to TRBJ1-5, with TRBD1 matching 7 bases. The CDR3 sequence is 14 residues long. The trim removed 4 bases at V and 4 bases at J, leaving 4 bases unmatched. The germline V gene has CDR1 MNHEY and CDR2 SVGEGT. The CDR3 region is CASSFWGQNQPQHF. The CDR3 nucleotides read TGTGCCAGCAGTTTCTGGGGACAGAATCAGCCCCAGCATTTT.

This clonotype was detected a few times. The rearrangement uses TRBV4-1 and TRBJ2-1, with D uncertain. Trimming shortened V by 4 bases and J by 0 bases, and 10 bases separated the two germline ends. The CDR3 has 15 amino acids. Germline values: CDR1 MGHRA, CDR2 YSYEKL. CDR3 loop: CASSLLESSYNEQFF. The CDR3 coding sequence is TGCGCCAGCAGCCTTCTGGAGAGCTCCTACAATGAGCAGTTCTTC.